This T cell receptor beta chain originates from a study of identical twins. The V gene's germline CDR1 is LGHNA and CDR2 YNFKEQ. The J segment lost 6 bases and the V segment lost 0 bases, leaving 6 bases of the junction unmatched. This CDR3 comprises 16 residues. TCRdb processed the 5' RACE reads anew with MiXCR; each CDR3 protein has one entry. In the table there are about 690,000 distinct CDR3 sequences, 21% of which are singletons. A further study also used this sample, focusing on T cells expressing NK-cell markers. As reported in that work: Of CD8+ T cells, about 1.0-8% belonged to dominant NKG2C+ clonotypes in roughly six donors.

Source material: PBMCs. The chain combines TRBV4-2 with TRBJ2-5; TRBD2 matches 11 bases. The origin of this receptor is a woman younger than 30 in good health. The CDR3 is CASSQDTSGGSKTQYF. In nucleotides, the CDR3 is TGTGCCAGCAGCCAAGATACTAGCGGGGGCTCAAAGACCCAGTACTTC.